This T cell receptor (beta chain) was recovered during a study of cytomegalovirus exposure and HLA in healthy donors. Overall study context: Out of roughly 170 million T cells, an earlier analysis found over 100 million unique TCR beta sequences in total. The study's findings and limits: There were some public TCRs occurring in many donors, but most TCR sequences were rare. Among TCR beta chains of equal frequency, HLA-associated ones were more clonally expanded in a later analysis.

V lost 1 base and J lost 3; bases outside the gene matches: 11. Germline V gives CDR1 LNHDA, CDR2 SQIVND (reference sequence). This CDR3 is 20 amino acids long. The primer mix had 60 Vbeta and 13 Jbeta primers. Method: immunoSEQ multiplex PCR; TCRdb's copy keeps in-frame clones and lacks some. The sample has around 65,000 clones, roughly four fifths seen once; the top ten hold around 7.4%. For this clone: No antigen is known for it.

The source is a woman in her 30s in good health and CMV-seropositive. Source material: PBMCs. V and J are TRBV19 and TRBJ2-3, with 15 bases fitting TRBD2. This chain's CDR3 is CASSIVQRGLAGGPTDTQYF. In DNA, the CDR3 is TGTGCCAGTAGTATAGTTCAGCGCGGACTAGCGGGAGGGCCAACAGATACGCAGTATTTT.